Below, 13 T cell receptor beta chains from the same sample are listed, as sequenced in a study of cytomegalovirus exposure and HLA in healthy donors. The PCR used 60 Vbeta and 13 Jbeta primers. TCRdb's copy holds only in-frame clones and misses some; the assay was immunoSEQ multiplex PCR. The sample has about 190,000 clones, around 79% seen once. Material: PBMCs. These receptors were collected from a woman in her fifties or sixties in good health and CMV-seronegative.

The chain combines TRBV7-9 with TRBJ2-7; no clear D. CDR1 and CDR2 from the germline V gene are SEHNR and FQNEAQ (reference sequence). CDR3 length equals 14 residues. V was clipped by 5 bases and J by 4 bases, with 15 bases between them. The CDR3 DNA follows: TGTGCCAGCAGCACGGCCCTGGAGAGGTACGAGCAGTACTTC. Amino acids: CASSTALERYEQYF.

The chain has TRBV2 and TRBJ1-1; 8 nucleotides line up with TRBD1. The CDR3 spans 15 residues. V lost 7 bases to trimming and J lost 1 base; unmatched junction nucleotides: 8. Germline V gives CDR1 SNHLY, CDR2 FYNNEI. The CDR3 region has the DNA TGTGCCAGCACCCGGCAGGGACAGGCGAACACTGAAGCTTTCTTT. It codes for CASTRQGQANTEAFF.

J is TRBJ2-1 and V is TRBV7-2; 7 bases line up with TRBD1. The CDR3 is 12 residues long. J was trimmed by 7 bases and V by 5 bases; bases with no gene match: 2. Looked up from germline, CDR1 is SGHTA and CDR2 is FQGNSA. CDR3 nucleotide sequence: TGTGCCAGCAGCGAGACAGGGAATGAGCAGTTCTTC. Translated, it gives CASSETGNEQFF.

The V and J genes are TRBV15 and TRBJ1-1; TRBD1 might be the D (6 bases). Germline V lookup: CDR1 LNHNV, CDR2 YYDKDF (reference sequence). V was clipped by 1 base and J by 6 bases, with 9 bases between them. This CDR3 is built from 13 residues. CDR3 coding DNA: TGTGCCACCAGCAGAGGTTGGACAGCTGAAGCTTTCTTT. Amino acid sequence: CATSRGWTAEAFF.

The chain joins TRBV5-1 to TRBJ2-7; D remains unclear. Germline loops: CDR1 SGHRS, CDR2 YFSETQ. The CDR3 is 13 residues long. V dropped 4 bases and J dropped 2 bases, with 10 bases sitting between them. CDR3 sequence reads: CASSHGSPYEQYF. The CDR3 DNA follows: TGCGCCAGCAGCCACGGGTCCCCCTACGAGCAGTACTTC.

The chain has TRBV5-8 and TRBJ2-5, with TRBD2 as a possible D gene (6 bases). Germline-derived CDR1 and CDR2 are SGHTS and YDEGEE. V gave up 3 bases and J gave up 5 bases, with 20 bases separating them. This CDR3 is 16 amino acids long. This CDR3 reads CASSSLAPVGSETQYF. The CDR3 DNA reads TGTGCCAGCAGCTCGCTAGCGCCGGTAGGCAGCGAGACCCAGTACTTC.

This clone was seen more than once but under ten times. The J gene is TRBJ1-2, the V gene TRBV6-5, with 9 bases aligning to TRBD1. Germline assignment: CDR1 MNHEY and CDR2 SVGAGI. CDR3 size: 14 residues. Losses at the gene ends were 3 bases for V and 8 bases for J; bases not matched to a gene: 7. The CDR3 DNA follows: TGTGCCAGCAGTTATGGACAGGGGAGGGCCGGCTACACCTTC. It translates to CASSYGQGRAGYTF.

V usage is TRBV15 and J usage is TRBJ2-3; the match to TRBD1 covers 9 bases. With V trimmed by 3 bases and J by 1 base, 2 bases remained unmatched. CDR1 is LNHNV and CDR2 is YYDKDF in the germline V gene (reference sequence). This CDR3 contains 15 residues. CDR3 in DNA: TGTGCCACCAGCAGGGGACAGGGAGGCACAGATACGCAGTATTTT. Amino acid sequence: CATSRGQGGTDTQYF.

The chain couples TRBV2 to TRBJ1-2, with TRBD1 matching 7 bases. CDR1 and CDR2 from the germline V gene are SNHLY and FYNNEI. The CDR3 sequence is 15 residues long. V dropped 3 bases and J dropped 5; count of bases not matched to a gene: 9. The CDR3 is CASSDATGRLYGYTF. CDR3 nucleotide sequence: TGTGCCAGCAGTGACGCGACAGGGAGGTTGTATGGCTACACCTTC.

The chain combines TRBV27 with TRBJ1-1; D remains ambiguous. V shed 5 bases and J shed 3 bases, with 19 bases lying between them. Germline assignment: CDR1 MNHEY and CDR2 SMNVEV (reference sequence). CDR3 size: 16 residues. As DNA, the CDR3 is TGTGCCAGCAGTCCCCGGGGAGTCCGGTTGTACACTGAAGCTTTCTTT. Its translation: CASSPRGVRLYTEAFF.

The chain links TRBV2 to TRBJ1-5; 7 bases map to TRBD1. This CDR3 contains 18 residues. The J segment lost 4 bases and the V segment lost 5 bases, leaving 17 bases of the junction unmatched. Germline assignment: CDR1 SNHLY and CDR2 FYNNEI. CDR3 sequence: CASSTHLQGLQRNQPQHF. For the CDR3, the DNA is TGTGCCAGCAGTACCCATTTACAGGGGCTGCAGAGAAATCAGCCCCAGCATTTT.

This clone was counted a few times. Other DNA sequences in this sample translate to the same CDR3. The CDR3: CASSETGGNYGYTF. CDR3 DNA sequence: TGTGCCAGCAGTGAAACGGGGGGCAACTATGGCTACACCTTC. The chain joins TRBV2 to TRBJ1-2; D perhaps matches TRBD1 (6 bases). CDR3 length: 14 residues. The germline V and J ends were trimmed by 2 bases and 2 bases, with 9 bases remaining between them. Germline CDR1 is SNHLY and CDR2 is FYNNEI.

The chain combines TRBV7-3 with TRBJ2-1; weak D call: TRBD2 (5 bases). Germline loops: CDR1 SGHTA, CDR2 FQGTGA. V dropped 0 bases and J dropped 14 bases, with 17 bases sitting between them. The CDR3 is 14 amino acids. In DNA form, the CDR3 reads TGTGCCAGCAGCTTAACCTCAACCGGGATTATTAAGTTCTTC. Its protein product is CASSLTSTGIIKFF.